This TCR beta chain was identified in a study of blood T cell repertoires in COVID-19. Study details: Spain, Italy and the United States supplied samples that represented acute and convalescent COVID-19.

This CDR3 has 16 amino acids. The V and J ends lost 4 bases and 6 bases respectively, with 22 bases between them. Germline assignment: CDR1 LGHNA and CDR2 YSLEER. TCRdb's table, derived via immunoSEQ multiplex PCR, lists solely in-frame clones and lacks some. This sample yields more than 150,000 clones, of which around nine tenths are seen a single time; roughly 0.85% belongs to the top ten. The gene calls are TRBV4-3 and TRBJ2-7, with D perhaps matching TRBD2 (5 bases). This clonotype originated in a woman between 18 and 30 years old who had recovered from COVID-19. The sequencing input was peripheral blood. As DNA, the CDR3 is TGCGCCAGCAGCCGGAGTCCGATGGACTCAGCCGCCGAGCAGTACTTC. This translates into CASSRSPMDSAAEQYF.